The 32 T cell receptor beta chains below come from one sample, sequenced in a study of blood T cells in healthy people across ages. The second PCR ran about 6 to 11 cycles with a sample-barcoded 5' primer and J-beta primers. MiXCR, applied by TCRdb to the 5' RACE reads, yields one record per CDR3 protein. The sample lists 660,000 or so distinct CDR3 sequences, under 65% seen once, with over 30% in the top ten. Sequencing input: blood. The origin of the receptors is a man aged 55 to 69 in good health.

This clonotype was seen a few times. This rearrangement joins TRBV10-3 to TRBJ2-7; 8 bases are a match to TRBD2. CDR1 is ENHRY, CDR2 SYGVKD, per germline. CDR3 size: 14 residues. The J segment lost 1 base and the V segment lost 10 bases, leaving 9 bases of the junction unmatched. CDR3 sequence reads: CATASGGASYEQYF. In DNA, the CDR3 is TGTGCCACCGCCTCGGGGGGGGCATCCTACGAGCAGTACTTC.

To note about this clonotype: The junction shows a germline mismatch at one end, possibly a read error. The CDR3 sequence is CAGSEGRTNYGYTF. The DNA of the CDR3 is TGTGCCGGCAGCGAGGGACGGACTAACTATGGCTACACCTTC. The chain carries TRBV5-5 and TRBJ1-2; tentatively, D is TRBD1 (5 bases). CDR3 size: 14 residues. Per the germline V gene, CDR1 is SGHKS and CDR2 is YYEKEE (reference sequence).

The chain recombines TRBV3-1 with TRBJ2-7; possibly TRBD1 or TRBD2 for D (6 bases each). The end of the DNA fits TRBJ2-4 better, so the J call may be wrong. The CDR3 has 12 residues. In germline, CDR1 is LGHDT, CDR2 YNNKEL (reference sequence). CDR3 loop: CASSSEGDIQYF. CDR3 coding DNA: TGTGCCAGCAGTTCGGAGGGGGACATTCAGTACTTC.

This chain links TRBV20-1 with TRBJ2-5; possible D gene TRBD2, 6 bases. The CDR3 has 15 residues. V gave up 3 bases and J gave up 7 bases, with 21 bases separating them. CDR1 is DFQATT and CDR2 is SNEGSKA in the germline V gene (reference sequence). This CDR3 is CSASTAWGDSGTQYF. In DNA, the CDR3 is TGCAGTGCTAGCACGGCCTGGGGGGATTCAGGGACCCAGTACTTC.

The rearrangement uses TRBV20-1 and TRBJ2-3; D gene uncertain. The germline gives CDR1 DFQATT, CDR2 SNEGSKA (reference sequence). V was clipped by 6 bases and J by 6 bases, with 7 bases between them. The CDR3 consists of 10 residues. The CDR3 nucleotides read TGCAGTGCCAGCGTCGATACGCAGTATTTT. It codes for CSASVDTQYF.

CDR3: CASSRDPESSYNEQFF. CDR3 nucleotides: TGCGCCAGCAGCCGAGACCCAGAAAGCTCCTACAATGAGCAGTTCTTC. J is TRBJ2-1 and V is TRBV4-1; D is unresolved. There are 16 residues in the CDR3. V lost 4 bases and J 0 bases, leaving 13 bases between the germline ends. Germline V gene data show CDR1 as MGHRA and CDR2 as YSYEKL.

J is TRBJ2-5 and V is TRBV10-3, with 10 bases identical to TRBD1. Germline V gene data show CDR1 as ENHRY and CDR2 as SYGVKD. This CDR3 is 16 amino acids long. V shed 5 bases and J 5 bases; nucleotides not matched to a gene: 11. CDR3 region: CAISTGTGAGWETQYF. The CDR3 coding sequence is TGTGCCATCAGTACCGGGACAGGGGCTGGTTGGGAGACCCAGTACTTC.

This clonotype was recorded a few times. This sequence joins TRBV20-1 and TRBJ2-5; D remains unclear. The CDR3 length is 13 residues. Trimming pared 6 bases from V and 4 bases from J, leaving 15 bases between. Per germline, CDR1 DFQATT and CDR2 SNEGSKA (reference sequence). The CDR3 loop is CSATDQAGETQYF. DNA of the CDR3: TGCAGTGCAACCGACCAAGCAGGAGAGACCCAGTACTTC.

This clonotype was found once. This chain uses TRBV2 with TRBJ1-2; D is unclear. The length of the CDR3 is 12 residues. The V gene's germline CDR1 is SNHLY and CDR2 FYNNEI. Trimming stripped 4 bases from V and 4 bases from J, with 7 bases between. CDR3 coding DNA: TGTGCCAGCAGTGTGGGGAGCTATGGCTACACCTTC. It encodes CASSVGSYGYTF.

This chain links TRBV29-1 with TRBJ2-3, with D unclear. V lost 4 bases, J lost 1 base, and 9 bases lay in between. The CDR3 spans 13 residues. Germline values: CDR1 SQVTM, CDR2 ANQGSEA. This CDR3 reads CSVAEYGTDTQYF. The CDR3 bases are TGCAGCGTTGCGGAATACGGCACAGATACGCAGTATTTT.

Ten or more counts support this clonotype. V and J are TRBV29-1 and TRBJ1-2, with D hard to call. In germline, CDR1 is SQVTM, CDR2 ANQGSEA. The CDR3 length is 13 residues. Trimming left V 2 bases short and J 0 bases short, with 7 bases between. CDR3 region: CSVESGANYGYTF. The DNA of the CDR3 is TGCAGCGTTGAATCAGGAGCTAACTATGGCTACACCTTC.

Written as DNA, the CDR3 is TGTGCCAGCAGACCTTTACAGGGGGTTGGGCAATATGGCTACACCTTC. This encodes CASRPLQGVGQYGYTF. This chain connects TRBV6-5 to TRBJ1-2, with 8 bases aligning to TRBD1. Unmatched junction bases numbered 14, after V lost 6 bases and J lost 5 bases. CDR3 length: 16 amino acids. Germline CDR1 is MNHEY and CDR2 is SVGAGI.

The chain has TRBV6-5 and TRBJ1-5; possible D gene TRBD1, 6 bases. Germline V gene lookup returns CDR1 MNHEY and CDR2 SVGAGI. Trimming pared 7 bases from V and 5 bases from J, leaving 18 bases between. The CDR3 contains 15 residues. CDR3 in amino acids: CASTSDRRGYQPQHF. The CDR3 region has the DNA TGTGCCAGCACCTCGGATAGAAGGGGGTATCAGCCCCAGCATTTT.

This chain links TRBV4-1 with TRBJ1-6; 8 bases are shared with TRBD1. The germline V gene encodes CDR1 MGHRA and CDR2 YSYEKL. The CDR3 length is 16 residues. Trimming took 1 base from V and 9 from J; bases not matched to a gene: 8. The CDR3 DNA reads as TGCGCCAGCAGCCAAGGGACAGGGAATTTCTTTTCACCCCTCCACTTT. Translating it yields CASSQGTGNFFSPLHF.

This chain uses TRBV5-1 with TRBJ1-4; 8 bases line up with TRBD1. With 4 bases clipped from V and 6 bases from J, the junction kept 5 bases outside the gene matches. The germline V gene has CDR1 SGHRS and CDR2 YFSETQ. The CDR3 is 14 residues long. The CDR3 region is CASSARGQDEKLFF. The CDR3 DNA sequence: TGCGCCAGCAGCGCCAGGGGGCAAGATGAAAAACTGTTTTTT.

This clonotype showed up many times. This chain's CDR3 is CASRRDPGLYGYTF. The CDR3 nucleotides are TGTGCCAGCAGACGGGATCCTGGCCTCTATGGCTACACCTTC. The chain joins TRBV2 to TRBJ1-2; the D is unclear. Germline V gene lookup returns CDR1 SNHLY and CDR2 FYNNEI. This CDR3 is 14 amino acids long. With 6 bases removed from V and 4 bases from J, the gap between germline ends came to 15 bases.

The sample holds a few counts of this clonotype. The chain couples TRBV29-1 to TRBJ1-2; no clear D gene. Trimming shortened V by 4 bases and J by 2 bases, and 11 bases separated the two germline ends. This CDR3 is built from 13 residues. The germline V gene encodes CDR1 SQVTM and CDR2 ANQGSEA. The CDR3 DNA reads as TGCAGCGTTGTGGACGGATTGAACTATGGCTACACCTTC. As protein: CSVVDGLNYGYTF.

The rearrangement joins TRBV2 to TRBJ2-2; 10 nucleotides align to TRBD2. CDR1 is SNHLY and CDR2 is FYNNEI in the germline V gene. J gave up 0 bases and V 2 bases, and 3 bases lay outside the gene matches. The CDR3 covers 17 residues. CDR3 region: CASSEILAGANTGELFF. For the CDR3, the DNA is TGTGCCAGCAGTGAAATCCTAGCGGGGGCGAACACCGGGGAGCTGTTTTTT. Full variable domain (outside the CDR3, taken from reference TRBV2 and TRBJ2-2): EPEVTQTPSHQVTQMGQEVILRCVPISNHLYFYWYRQILGQKVEFLVSFYNNEISEKSEIFDDQFSVERPDGSNFTLKIRSTKLEDSAMYFCASSEILAGANTGELFFGEGSRLTVL.

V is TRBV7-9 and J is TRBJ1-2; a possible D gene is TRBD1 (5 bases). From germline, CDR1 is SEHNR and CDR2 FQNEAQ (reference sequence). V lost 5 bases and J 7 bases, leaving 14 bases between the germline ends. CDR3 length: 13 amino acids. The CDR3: CASSPGTVGGYTF. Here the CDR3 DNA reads TGTGCCAGCAGCCCTGGGACGGTGGGTGGCTACACCTTC.

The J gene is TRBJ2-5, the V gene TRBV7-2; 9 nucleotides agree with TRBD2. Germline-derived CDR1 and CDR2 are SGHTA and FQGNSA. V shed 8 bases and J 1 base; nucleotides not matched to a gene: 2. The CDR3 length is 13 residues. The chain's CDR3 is CASYSGGQETQYF. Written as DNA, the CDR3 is TGTGCCAGCTATAGCGGGGGCCAAGAGACCCAGTACTTC.

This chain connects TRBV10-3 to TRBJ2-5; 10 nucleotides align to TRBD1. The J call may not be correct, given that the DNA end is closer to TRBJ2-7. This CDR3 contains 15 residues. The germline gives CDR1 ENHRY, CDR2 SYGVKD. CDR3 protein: CAISGATGGRYEQYF. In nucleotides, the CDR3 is TGTGCCATCAGTGGGGCGACAGGGGGCAGGTACGAGCAGTACTTC.

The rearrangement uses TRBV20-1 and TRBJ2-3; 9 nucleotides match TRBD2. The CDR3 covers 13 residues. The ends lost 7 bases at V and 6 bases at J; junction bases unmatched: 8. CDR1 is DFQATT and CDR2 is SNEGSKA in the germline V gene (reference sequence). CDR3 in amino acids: CSVAGASVDTQYF. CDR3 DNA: TGCAGTGTAGCGGGGGCCTCCGTGGATACGCAGTATTTT.

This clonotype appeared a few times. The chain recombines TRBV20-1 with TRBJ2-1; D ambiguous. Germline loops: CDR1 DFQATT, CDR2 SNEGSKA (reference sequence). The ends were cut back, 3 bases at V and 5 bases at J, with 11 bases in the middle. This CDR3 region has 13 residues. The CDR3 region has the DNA TGCAGTGCTAGTCTCCACGAAGACAATGAGCAGTTCTTC. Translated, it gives CSASLHEDNEQFF.

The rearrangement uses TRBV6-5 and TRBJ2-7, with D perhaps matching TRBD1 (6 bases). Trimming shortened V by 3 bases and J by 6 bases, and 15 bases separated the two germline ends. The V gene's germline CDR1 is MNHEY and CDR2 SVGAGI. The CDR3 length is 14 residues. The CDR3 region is CASSYLGQGGEQYF. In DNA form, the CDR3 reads TGTGCCAGCAGTTATTTGGGACAAGGGGGCGAGCAGTACTTC.

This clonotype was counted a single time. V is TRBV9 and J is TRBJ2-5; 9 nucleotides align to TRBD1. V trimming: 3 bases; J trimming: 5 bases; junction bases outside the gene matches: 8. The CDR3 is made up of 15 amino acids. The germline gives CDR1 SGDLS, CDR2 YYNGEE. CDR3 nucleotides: TGTGCCAGCAGCGAGTCACAGGGGGCGCTTGAGACCCAGTACTTC. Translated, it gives CASSESQGALETQYF.

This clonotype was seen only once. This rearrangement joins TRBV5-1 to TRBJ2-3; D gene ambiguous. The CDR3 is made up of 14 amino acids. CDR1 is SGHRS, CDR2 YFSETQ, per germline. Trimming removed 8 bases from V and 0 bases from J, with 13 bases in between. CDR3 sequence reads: CASQLVGSTDTQYF. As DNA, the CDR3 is TGCGCCAGTCAGCTAGTGGGGAGCACAGATACGCAGTATTTT.

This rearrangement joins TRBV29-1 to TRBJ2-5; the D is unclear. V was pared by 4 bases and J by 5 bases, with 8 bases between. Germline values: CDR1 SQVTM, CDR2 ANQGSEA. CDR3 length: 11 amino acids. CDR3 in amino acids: CSVGMVETQYF. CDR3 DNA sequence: TGCAGCGTTGGCATGGTGGAGACCCAGTACTTC.

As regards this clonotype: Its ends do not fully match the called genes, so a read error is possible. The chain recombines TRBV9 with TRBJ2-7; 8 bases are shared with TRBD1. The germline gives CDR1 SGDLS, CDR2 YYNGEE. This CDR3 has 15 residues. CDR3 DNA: TGTACCAGCAGCGTAGGGGGGACAGGTTCCTACGAGCAGTACTTC. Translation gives CTSSVGGTGSYEQYF.

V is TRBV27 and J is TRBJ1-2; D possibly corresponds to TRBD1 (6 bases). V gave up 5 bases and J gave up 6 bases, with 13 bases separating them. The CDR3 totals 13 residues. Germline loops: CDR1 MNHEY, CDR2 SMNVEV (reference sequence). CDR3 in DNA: TGTGCCAGCAGTCGAGACAGGATGGATGGCTACACCTTC. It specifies CASSRDRMDGYTF.

The CDR3 DNA follows: TGTGCCAGCAGCTTAGGGGGGCAGGACTACAATGAGCAGTTCTTC. Translating gives CASSLGGQDYNEQFF. The chain is built from TRBV7-2 and TRBJ2-1, with D possibly being TRBD1 (6 bases). CDR1 and CDR2 (germline): SGHTA, FQGNSA. CDR3 length equals 15 residues. V lost 1 base, J lost 3 bases, and 10 bases lay in between.

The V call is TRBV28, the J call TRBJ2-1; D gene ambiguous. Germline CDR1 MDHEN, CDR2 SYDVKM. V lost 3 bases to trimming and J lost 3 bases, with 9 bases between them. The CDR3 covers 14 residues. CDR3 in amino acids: CASSLRANYNEQFF. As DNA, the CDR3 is TGTGCCAGCAGTTTGAGAGCGAACTACAATGAGCAGTTCTTC.

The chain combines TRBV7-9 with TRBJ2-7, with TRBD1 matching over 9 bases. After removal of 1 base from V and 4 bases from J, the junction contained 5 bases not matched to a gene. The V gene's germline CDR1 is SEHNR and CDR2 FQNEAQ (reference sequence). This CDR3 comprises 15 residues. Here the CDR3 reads CASSLDMTGGYEQYF. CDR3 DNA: TGTGCCAGCAGCTTAGATATGACAGGGGGTTACGAGCAGTACTTC.